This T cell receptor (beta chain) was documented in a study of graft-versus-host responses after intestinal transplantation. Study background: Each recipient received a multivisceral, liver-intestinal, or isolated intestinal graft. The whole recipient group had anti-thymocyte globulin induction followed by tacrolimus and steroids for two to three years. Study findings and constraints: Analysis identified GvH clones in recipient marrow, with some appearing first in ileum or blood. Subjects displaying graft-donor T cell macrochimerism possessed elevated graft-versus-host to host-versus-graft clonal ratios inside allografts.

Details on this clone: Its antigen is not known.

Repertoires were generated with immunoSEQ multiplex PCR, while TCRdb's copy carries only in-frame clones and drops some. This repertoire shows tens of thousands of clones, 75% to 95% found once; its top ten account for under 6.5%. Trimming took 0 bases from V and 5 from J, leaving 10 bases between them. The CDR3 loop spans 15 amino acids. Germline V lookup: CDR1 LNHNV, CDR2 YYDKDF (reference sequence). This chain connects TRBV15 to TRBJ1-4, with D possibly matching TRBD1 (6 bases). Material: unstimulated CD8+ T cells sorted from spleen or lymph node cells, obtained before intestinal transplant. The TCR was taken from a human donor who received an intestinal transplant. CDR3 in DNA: TGTGCCACCAGCAGAGACAGGGGTTCAAATGAAAAACTGTTTTTT. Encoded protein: CATSRDRGSNEKLFF.